This T cell receptor (beta chain) was obtained from a study of blood T cell repertoires in COVID-19. About the study: COVID-19 samples, acute and convalescent, were from the United States, Italy and Spain. T cells, B-cell-depleted T cells, or PBMCs provided the cDNA or gDNA that served as material.

Individuals aged roughly 18 to 95 years were recruited from roughly 23 US areas. Donors were grouped by their self-reported clinical history. This clone was picked up one time. Using immunoSEQ multiplex PCR, the repertoire was profiled, and TCRdb retains in-frame clones only, with some absent. There are approximately 260,000 clones in the sample; roughly 88% occur only once, and 0.95% to 1.5% lies in the top ten. The sequenced material came from PBMCs or T cells enriched from blood (not recorded which). The receptor comes from a woman aged 40-49 years with acute COVID-19.

CDR3 amino acids: CASSLQGGYGYTF. CDR3 nucleotides: TGTGCCAGCAGCCTCCAAGGGGGCTATGGCTACACCTTC. The chain is built from TRBV7-3 and TRBJ1-2, with a weak D call TRBD1 (6 bases). V was trimmed by 5 bases and J by 4 bases, leaving 11 bases between them. The CDR3 runs to 13 residues. Germline CDR1 is SGHTA and CDR2 is FQGTGA.